Below, 14 T cell receptor beta chains from the same sample are listed, as sequenced in a study of vaccination and CD4 T cells after COVID-19. The Oncomine TCR Beta short-read assay was applied to DNA of cultured CD4+ T cells. TCRdb processed the PCR reads anew with MiXCR; each CDR3 protein has one entry. The sample shows approximately 22,000 distinct CDR3 sequences, around 33% of them seen only once. These receptors' targets are unknown. Time point of the sample: late sampling 161 to 241 days after vaccination in a few convalescent patients. Treatment described: roughly 10-day PBMC culture with coronavirus spike peptide pools or control peptides (ViraFEST assay). The specimen was CD4+ T cells from blood, cultured in vitro, collected about 7 months after SARS-CoV-2 vaccination. The receptor set was obtained from a human donor who had recovered from COVID-19.

The V gene is TRBV7-3, the J gene TRBJ1-1; tentative D call: TRBD1 (6 bases). This CDR3 is 15 amino acids long. Germline lookup yields CDR1 SGHTA and CDR2 FQGTGA. Trimming took 1 base from V and 0 from J, leaving 9 bases between them. The CDR3 DNA reads as TGTGCCAGCAGCTTAAGGACAGCGATGAACACTGAAGCTTTCTTT. It specifies CASSLRTAMNTEAFF.

The chain links TRBV5-4 to TRBJ2-5, with a tentative D call TRBD1 (5 bases). CDR1 SGHNT and CDR2 YYREEE come from the germline V gene (reference sequence). Trimming removed 2 bases from V and 5 bases from J, with 19 bases in between. This CDR3 contains 16 residues. Here the CDR3 reads CASSFWLGARQETQYF. The DNA of the CDR3 is TGTGCCAGCAGCTTTTGGCTAGGGGCCCGACAGGAGACCCAGTACTTC.

This clonotype was detected only a few times. The J gene is TRBJ1-6, the V gene TRBV7-2; 9 positions agree with TRBD1. The germline CDR1 and CDR2 sequences are SGHTA and FQGNSA. V lost 5 bases, J lost 10 bases, and 9 bases stayed unmatched. There are 15 residues in the CDR3. The CDR3 here is CASSVRTGDPSPLHF. The CDR3 DNA is TGTGCCAGCAGCGTACGGACAGGGGACCCATCACCCCTCCACTTT. The full variable domain, in which reference TRBV7-2 and TRBJ1-6 provide the parts outside the CDR3, is GAGVSQSPSNKVTEKGKDVELRCDPISGHTALYWYRQSLGQGLEFLIYFQGNSAPDKSGLPSDRFSAERTGGSVSTLTIQRTQQEDSAVYLCASSVRTGDPSPLHFGNGTRLTVT.

The chain carries TRBV20-1 and TRBJ2-5; 7 bases are shared with TRBD1. The CDR3 sequence is 14 residues long. Germline CDR1 is DFQATT and CDR2 is SNEGSKA (reference sequence). V shed 1 base and J 5 bases; nucleotides not matched to a gene: 7. CDR3: CSARVTGIGETQYF. The CDR3 coding sequence is TGCAGTGCTAGAGTGACAGGGATAGGGGAGACCCAGTACTTC.

This chain joins TRBV20-1 and TRBJ1-6; 7 bases agree with TRBD1. CDR3 length: 13 amino acids. V gave up 3 bases and J gave up 10 bases; unmatched junction bases: 6. From germline, CDR1 is DFQATT and CDR2 SNEGSKA (reference sequence). The CDR3 coding sequence is TGCAGTGCTAGTACAGGGGTAGGATCACCCCTCCACTTT. The encoded protein is CSASTGVGSPLHF.

This clonotype was found once. The DNA of the CDR3 is TGTGCCAGCAGTGCCTTAGGGGGGATCCAAGAGACCCAGTACTTC. Translating it yields CASSALGGIQETQYF. The chain combines TRBV5-5 with TRBJ2-5; D possibly matches TRBD1 or TRBD2 (6 bases each). Trimming pared 5 bases from V and 1 base from J, leaving 15 bases between. The germline V gene has CDR1 SGHKS and CDR2 YYEKEE (reference sequence). CDR3 length: 15 amino acids.

This clonotype was seen only a few times. This chain connects TRBV28 to TRBJ1-2; TRBD1 matches at 8 bases. The ends lost 3 bases at V and 4 bases at J; junction bases unmatched: 4. The germline gives CDR1 MDHEN, CDR2 SYDVKM. The CDR3 is 14 amino acids. The CDR3 coding sequence is TGTGCCAGCAGTTTTCTTCAGGGGGCCTATGGCTACACCTTC. The encoded protein is CASSFLQGAYGYTF.

This clonotype is medium-sized within its sample. This chain connects TRBV2 to TRBJ2-7; TRBD1 is a possible D gene (5 bases). CDR1 SNHLY and CDR2 FYNNEI come from the germline V gene. CDR3 length: 14 residues. Trimming cost V 1 base and J 6 bases, with 13 bases left between them. This chain's CDR3 is CASSEGGAGVEQYF. The CDR3 DNA reads TGTGCCAGCAGTGAAGGTGGGGCTGGGGTCGAGCAGTACTTC.

The chain has TRBV6-5 and TRBJ1-1; D is perhaps TRBD1 (6 bases). CDR3 length: 23 residues. The V gene's germline CDR1 is MNHEY and CDR2 SVGAGI. Trimming stripped 0 bases from V and 1 base from J, with 33 bases between. The CDR3 protein is CASSYSKGPYPGKRGDGNTEAFF. In nucleotides, the CDR3 is TGTGCCAGCAGTTACTCGAAAGGCCCCTACCCTGGGAAAAGGGGGGATGGGAACACTGAAGCTTTCTTT.

CDR3 protein: CASSDTFSYNEQFF. The CDR3 DNA reads as TGTGCCAGCAGTGACACCTTCTCCTACAATGAGCAGTTCTTC. The gene calls are TRBV6-1 and TRBJ2-1; no firm D call. The CDR3 length is 14 residues. Per the germline V gene, CDR1 is MNHNS and CDR2 is SASEGT. V was trimmed by 3 bases and J by 0 bases, leaving 6 bases between them.

This clonotype was picked up a small number of times. The chain is built from TRBV20-1 and TRBJ2-1; D not certain. Germline V gene sequence: CDR1 DFQATT, CDR2 SNEGSKA (reference sequence). The CDR3 consists of 13 residues. V lost 5 bases and J lost 5, with 13 bases in between. The DNA for the CDR3 is TGCAGTGCTCTTAGACTTCTTAACAATGAGCAGTTCTTC. This sequence encodes CSALRLLNNEQFF.

This clonotype was seen only a few times. This chain connects TRBV7-8 to TRBJ2-2, with D perhaps TRBD1 or TRBD2 (5 bases each). The CDR3 has 15 residues. The ends were cut back, 5 bases at V and 0 bases at J, with 10 bases in the middle. In germline, CDR1 is SGHVS, CDR2 FQNEAQ. The CDR3 bases are TGTGCCAGCAGCCCTTGGGGGTCGAACACCGGGGAGCTGTTTTTT. It is translated as CASSPWGSNTGELFF.

Here the CDR3 DNA reads TGTGCCAGCAGTTTGGCAGGGGACACAGATACGCAGTATTTT. This translates into CASSLAGDTDTQYF. V usage is TRBV27 and J usage is TRBJ2-3; D possibly corresponds to TRBD1 (6 bases). The germline V gene encodes CDR1 MNHEY and CDR2 SMNVEV (reference sequence). V was shortened by 3 bases and J by 2 bases, with 9 bases between the two germline ends. CDR3 length: 14 amino acids.

Concerning this clonotype itself: A clone one base away is much larger, so this may be a read error. This rearrangement joins TRBV7-2 to TRBJ1-2; 7 bases align to TRBD1. The length of the CDR3 is 14 residues. Germline trimming cut 6 bases from V and 4 bases from J; bases unmatched to any gene: 8. Germline V gene data show CDR1 as SGHTA and CDR2 as FQGNSA. CDR3 in DNA: TGTGCCAGCAGTCGTGACAGGGAGCGCTATGGCTACACCTTC. Protein product: CASSRDRERYGYTF.